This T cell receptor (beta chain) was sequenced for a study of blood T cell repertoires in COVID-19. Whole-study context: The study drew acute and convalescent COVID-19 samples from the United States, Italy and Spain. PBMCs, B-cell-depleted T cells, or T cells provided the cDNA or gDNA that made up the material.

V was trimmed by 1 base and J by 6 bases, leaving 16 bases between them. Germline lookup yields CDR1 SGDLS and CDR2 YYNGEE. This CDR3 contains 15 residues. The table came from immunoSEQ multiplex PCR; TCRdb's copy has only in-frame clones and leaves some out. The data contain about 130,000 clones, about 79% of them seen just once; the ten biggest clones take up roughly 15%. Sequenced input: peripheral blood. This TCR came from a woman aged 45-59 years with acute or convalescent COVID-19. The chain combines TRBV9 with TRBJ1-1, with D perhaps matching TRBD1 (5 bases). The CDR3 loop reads CASSVSPDGDSEAFF. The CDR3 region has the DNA TGTGCCAGCAGCGTAAGTCCGGACGGGGACTCTGAAGCTTTCTTT. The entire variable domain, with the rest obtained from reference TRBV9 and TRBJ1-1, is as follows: DSGVTQTPKHLITATGQRVTLRCSPRSGDLSVYWYQQSLDQGLQFLIQYYNGEERAKGNILERFSAQQFPDLHSELNLSSLELGDSALYFCASSVSPDGDSEAFFGQGTRLTVV.